The entry that follows covers one TCR beta chain sequence. As yet, its antigen is unknown. Every one of the patients relapsed after autologous stem cell transplantation (brentuximab vedotin exposure was variable). The data are from a study of PD-1 blockade in classical Hodgkin lymphoma. Sequencing was performed with immunoSEQ multiplex PCR; in TCRdb, only in-frame clones are kept and a portion is missing. The sample carries approximately 73,000 clones, 85% to 95% recorded once. V lost 11 bases to trimming and J lost 8 bases, with 23 bases between them. Germline CDR1 and CDR2: SEHNR and FQNEAQ (reference sequence). The CDR3 loop spans 14 amino acids. Study observations and caveats: Healthy donors were reported to have higher baseline TCR diversity than newly diagnosed patients. Patients who began taking nivolumab under 1 year after ASCT were left out.

The receptor was derived from a human donor with classical Hodgkin lymphoma. The chain uses TRBV7-9 and TRBJ2-3; a weak D match, TRBD2 (5 bases). This specimen consisted of peripheral blood mononuclear cells (PBMCs), obtained at baseline. The CDR3 region has the DNA TGTGCCGGAGGCTACACGGTGGAGCTTGGTACGCAGTATTTT. Amino acids: CAGGYTVELGTQYF.